This T cell receptor beta chain is drawn from a study of cytotoxic CD8 clonotypes in ibrutinib-treated CLL. For the study at large: In all, about a dozen patients were relapsed/refractory, under 16 were treatment-naive and roughly 18 were IGHV unmutated. Whole-study findings and limits: Clonality rose at ibrutinib response, held steady in sustained remission, and fell toward baseline at progression.

Measured with immunoSEQ multiplex PCR; TCRdb has only the in-frame clones, and not every one. The profile shows 20,000 to 25,000 clones, just under 70% of them singletons. CDR3 size: 13 residues. The ends were cut back, 4 bases at V and 3 bases at J, with 9 bases in the middle. Germline CDR1 reads SGHAT; CDR2 reads FQNNGV. With regard to this clone: What it binds is not known.

Cryopreserved PBMCs were the source of roughly 2 micrograms of genomic DNA, which went to TCR beta libraries. This chain joins TRBV11-2 and TRBJ1-1; D uncertain. Sample: PBMCs, taken after 24 months of ibrutinib treatment. This clonotype originated in a human donor with chronic lymphocytic leukemia. The CDR3 loop reads CASSSHPDTEAFF. CDR3 DNA: TGTGCCAGCAGCTCGCACCCGGACACTGAAGCTTTCTTT.